The sequence of this T cell receptor (beta chain) was determined in a study of T cell changes during pregnancy in multiple sclerosis. The protocol was immunoSEQ multiplex PCR, while the TCRdb copy is restricted to in-frame clones and leaves out a portion. Among about 59,000 clones listed, about 92% were seen once. CDR1 MNHEY and CDR2 SVGAGI come from the germline V gene. With 2 bases clipped from V and 4 bases from J, the junction kept 6 bases outside the gene matches. The CDR3 is 15 residues long. This chain joins TRBV6-5 and TRBJ2-7; 9 positions agree with TRBD2. The sequences come from peripheral blood, collected in the first trimester of pregnancy. The receptor comes from a female donor with multiple sclerosis, enrolled in a pregnancy study. CDR3 coding DNA: TGTGCCAGCAGTTACCTAGCGGGGATTTATTACGAGCAGTACTTC. As protein: CASSYLAGIYYEQYF.